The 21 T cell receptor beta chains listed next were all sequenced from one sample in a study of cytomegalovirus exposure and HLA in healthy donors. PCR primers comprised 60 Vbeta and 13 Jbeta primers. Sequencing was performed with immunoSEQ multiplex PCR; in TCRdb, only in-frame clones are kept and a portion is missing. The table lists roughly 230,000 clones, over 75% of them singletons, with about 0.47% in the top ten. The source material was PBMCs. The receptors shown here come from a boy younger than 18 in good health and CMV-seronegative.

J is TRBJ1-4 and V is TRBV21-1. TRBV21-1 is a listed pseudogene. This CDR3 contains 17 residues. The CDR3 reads CASSKARPSATNEKLFF. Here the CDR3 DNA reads TGTGCCAGCAGCAAAGCGCGCCCGTCTGCAACTAATGAAAAACTGTTTTTT.

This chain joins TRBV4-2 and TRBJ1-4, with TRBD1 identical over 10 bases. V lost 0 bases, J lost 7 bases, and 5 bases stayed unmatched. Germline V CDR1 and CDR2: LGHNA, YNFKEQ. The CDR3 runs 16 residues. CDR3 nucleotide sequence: TGTGCCAGCAGCCAAGAGTCCCGGGACAGGGGTGAAAAACTGTTTTTT. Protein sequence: CASSQESRDRGEKLFF.

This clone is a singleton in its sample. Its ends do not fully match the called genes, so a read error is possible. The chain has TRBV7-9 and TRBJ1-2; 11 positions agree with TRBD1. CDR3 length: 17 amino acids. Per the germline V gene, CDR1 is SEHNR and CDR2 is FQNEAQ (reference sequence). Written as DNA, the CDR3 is TGTTCCAGCAGCCTTATCACCGGGACAGGGGGATTCTATGGCTACACCTTC. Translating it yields CSSSLITGTGGFYGYTF.

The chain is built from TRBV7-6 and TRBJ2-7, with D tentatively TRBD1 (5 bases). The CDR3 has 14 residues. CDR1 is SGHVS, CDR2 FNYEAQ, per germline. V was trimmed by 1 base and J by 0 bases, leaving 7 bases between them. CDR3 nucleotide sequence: TGTGCCAGCAGCTTAGACCAGGGCTCCTACGAGCAGTACTTC. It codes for CASSLDQGSYEQYF. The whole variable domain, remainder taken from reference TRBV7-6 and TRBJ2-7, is GAGVSQSPRYKVTKRGQDVALRCDPISGHVSLYWYRQALGQGPEFLTYFNYEAQQDKSGLPNDRFSAERPEGSISTLTIQRTEQRDSAMYRCASSLDQGSYEQYFGPGTRLTVT.

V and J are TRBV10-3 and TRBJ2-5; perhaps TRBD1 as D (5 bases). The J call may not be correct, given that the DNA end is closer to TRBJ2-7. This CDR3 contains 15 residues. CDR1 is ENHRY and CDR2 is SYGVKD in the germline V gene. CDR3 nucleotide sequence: TGTGCCATCAGCTCCGAAGGGGCCCTCTCCTACGAGCAGTACTTC. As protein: CAISSEGALSYEQYF.

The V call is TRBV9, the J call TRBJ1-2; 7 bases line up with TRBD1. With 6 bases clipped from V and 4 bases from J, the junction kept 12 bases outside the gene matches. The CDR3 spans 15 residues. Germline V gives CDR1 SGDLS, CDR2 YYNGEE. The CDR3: CASTVGGGGGYGYTF. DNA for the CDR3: TGTGCCAGCACCGTCGGAGGGGGCGGTGGCTATGGCTACACCTTC.

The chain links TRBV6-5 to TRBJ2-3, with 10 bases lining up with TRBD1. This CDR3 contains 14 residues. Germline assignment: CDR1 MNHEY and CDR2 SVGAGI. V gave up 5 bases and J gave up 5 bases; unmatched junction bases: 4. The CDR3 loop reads CASSQDRGIDTQYF. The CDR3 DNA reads TGTGCCAGCAGTCAGGACAGGGGGATAGATACGCAGTATTTT.

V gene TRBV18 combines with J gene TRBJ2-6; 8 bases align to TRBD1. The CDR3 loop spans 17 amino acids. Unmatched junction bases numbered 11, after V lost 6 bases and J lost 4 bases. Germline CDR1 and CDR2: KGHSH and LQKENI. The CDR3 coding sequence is TGTGCCAGCTCGGCCGGGACAGGTTTTACCGGGGCCAACGTCCTGACTTTC. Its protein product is CASSAGTGFTGANVLTF.

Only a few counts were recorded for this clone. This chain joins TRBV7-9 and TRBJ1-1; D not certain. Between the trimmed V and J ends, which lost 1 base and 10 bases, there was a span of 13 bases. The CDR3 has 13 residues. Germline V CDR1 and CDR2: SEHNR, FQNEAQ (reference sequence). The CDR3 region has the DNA TGTGCCAGCAGCTTAGGCCAGTCAGGCGTAGCTTTCTTT. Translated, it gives CASSLGQSGVAFF.

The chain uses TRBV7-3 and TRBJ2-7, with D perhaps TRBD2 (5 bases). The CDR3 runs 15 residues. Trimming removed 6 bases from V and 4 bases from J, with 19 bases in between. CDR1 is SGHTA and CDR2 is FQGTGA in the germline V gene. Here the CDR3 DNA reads TGTGCCAGCAGACGTAACCGGGAATCTGCTTACGAGCAGTACTTC. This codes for CASRRNRESAYEQYF.

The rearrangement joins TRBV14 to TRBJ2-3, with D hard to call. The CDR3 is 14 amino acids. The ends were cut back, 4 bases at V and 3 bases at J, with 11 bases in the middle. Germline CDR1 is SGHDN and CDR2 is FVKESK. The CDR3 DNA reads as TGTGCCAGCAGCCTCCAGCTAGGAACAGATACGCAGTATTTT. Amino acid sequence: CASSLQLGTDTQYF.

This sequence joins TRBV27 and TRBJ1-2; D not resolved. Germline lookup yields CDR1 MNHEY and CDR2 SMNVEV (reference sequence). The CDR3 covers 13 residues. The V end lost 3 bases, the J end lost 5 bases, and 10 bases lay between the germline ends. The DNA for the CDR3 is TGTGCCAGCAGTTTCGGGGAGTCTTATGGCTACACCTTC. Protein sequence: CASSFGESYGYTF.

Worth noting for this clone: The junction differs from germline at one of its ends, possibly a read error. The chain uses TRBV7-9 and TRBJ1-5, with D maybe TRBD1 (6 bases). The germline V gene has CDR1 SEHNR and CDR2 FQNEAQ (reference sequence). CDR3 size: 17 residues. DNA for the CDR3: TGTTCCAGCAGCTTAGGGGGGGAAATGAGGGACAATCAGCCCCAGCATTTT. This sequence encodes CSSSLGGEMRDNQPQHF.

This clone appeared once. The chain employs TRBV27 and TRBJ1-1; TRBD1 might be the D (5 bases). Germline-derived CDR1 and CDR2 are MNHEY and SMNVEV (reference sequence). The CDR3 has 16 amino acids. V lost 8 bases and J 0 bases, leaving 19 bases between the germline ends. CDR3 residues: CASRDAGPFLNTEAFF. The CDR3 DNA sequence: TGTGCCAGCCGAGACGCAGGGCCTTTCCTGAACACTGAAGCTTTCTTT.

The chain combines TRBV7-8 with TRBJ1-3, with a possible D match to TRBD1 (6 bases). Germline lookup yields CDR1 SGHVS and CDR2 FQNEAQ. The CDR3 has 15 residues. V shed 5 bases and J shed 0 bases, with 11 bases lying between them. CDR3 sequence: CASSPRTVSGNTIYF. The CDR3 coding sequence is TGTGCCAGCAGCCCCCGGACAGTCTCTGGAAACACCATATATTTT. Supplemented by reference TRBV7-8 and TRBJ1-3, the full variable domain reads GAGVSQSPRYKVAKRGQDVALRCDPISGHVSLFWYQQALGQGPEFLTYFQNEAQLDKSGLPSDRFFAERPEGSVSTLKIQRTQQEDSAVYLCASSPRTVSGNTIYFGEGSWLTVV.

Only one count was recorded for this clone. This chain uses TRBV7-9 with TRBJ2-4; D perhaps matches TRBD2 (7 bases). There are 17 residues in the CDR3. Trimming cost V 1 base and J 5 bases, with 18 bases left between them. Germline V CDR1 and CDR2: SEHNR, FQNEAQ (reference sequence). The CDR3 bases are TGTGCCAGCAGCTTAGGAGCCTGGGGGGGCCGGGAAAACATTCAGTACTTC. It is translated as CASSLGAWGGRENIQYF. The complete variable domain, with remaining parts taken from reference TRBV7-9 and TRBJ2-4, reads DTGVSQNPRHKITKRGQNVTFRCDPISEHNRLYWYRQTLGQGPEFLTYFQNEAQLEKSRLLSDRFSAERPKGSFSTLEIQRTEQGDSAMYLCASSLGAWGGRENIQYFGAGTRLSVL.

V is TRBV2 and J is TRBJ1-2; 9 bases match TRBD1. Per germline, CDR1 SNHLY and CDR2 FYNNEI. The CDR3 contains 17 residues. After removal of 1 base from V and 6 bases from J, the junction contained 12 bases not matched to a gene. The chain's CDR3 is CASSEGDRVNIRNGYTF. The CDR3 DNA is TGTGCCAGCAGTGAAGGGGACAGGGTGAATATCCGGAATGGCTACACCTTC.

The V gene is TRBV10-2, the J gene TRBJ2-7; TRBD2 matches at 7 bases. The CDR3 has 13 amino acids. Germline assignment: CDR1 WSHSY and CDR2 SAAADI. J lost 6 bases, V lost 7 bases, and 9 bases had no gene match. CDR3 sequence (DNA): TGCGCCAGCAAGCCTTGGGGGGGAGGCGAGCAGTACTTC. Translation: CASKPWGGGEQYF.

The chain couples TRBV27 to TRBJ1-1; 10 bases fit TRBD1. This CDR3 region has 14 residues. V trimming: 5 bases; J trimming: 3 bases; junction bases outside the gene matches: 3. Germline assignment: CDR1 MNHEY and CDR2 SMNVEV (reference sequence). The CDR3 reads CASSAGQGYTEAFF. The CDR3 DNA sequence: TGTGCCAGCAGTGCGGGACAGGGGTACACTGAAGCTTTCTTT.

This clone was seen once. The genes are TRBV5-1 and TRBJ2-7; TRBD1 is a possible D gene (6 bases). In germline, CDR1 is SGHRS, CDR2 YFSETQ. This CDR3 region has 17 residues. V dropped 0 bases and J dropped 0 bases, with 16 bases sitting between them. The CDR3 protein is CASSLAESLQGSYEQYF. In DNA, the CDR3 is TGCGCCAGCAGCTTGGCAGAATCTCTACAGGGCTCCTACGAGCAGTACTTC.

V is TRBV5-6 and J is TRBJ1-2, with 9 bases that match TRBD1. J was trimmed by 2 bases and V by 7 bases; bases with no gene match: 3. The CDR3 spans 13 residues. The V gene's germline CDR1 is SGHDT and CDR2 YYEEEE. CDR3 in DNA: TGTGCCAGCGGGACAGGGCTGAACTATGGCTACACCTTC. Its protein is CASGTGLNYGYTF.